The rows below give T cell receptor beta chains drawn from one sample of a study of blood T cell repertoires in COVID-19. Only in-frame clones appear in the TCRdb table, and some are missing; sequencing was by immunoSEQ multiplex PCR. The sample consists of some 700,000 clones, over 80% of them appearing once. Material: peripheral blood. The receptors derive from a young woman with acute or convalescent COVID-19. The CDR3 runs from the conserved cysteine through the conserved F or W. The order of the fields is D gene, J gene, V gene, CDR3 protein, CDR3 DNA. D genes are given only for firm matches.

>TRBD1|TRBJ2-6|TRBV7-2
CASSLRQGTYSGANVLTF
TGTGCCAGCAGCTTAAGACAGGGGACGTACTCTGGGGCCAACGTCCTGACTTTC
>-|TRBJ2-5|TRBV18
CASSPGGTGETQYF
TGTGCCAGCTCACCAGGAGGGACTGGGGAGACCCAGTACTTC
>-|TRBJ1-1|TRBV19
CASSIGEENTEAFF
TGTGCCAGTAGTATAGGCGAGGAAAACACTGAAGCTTTCTTT
>-|TRBJ2-7|TRBV23-1
CASSHGGGIERIHEQYF
TGCGCCAGCAGTCACGGAGGGGGCATTGAGAGGATCCACGAGCAGTACTTC
>TRBD1|TRBJ2-7|TRBV3-1/TRBV3-2
CASSRPGQGAYEQYF
TGTGCCAGCAGCCGTCCGGGACAGGGGGCCTACGAGCAGTACTTC
>-|TRBJ1-2|TRBV5-5
CASSLEWGVNYGYTF
TGTGCCAGCAGCTTGGAATGGGGGGTTAACTATGGCTACACCTTC
>TRBD1|TRBJ1-1|TRBV12-3/TRBV12-4
CASTHDRATEAFF
TGTGCCAGCACCCACGACAGGGCCACTGAAGCTTTCTTT
>-|TRBJ2-3|TRBV19
CAGRGLTDTQYF
TGTGCCGGAAGGGGTTTGACAGATACGCAGTATTTT
>-|TRBJ1-2|TRBV3-1/TRBV3-2
CASSPKQAVDGYTF
TGTGCCAGCAGCCCTAAACAGGCCGTCGATGGCTACACCTTC
>TRBD1|TRBJ1-1|TRBV3-1/TRBV3-2
CASSPRQGGHTEAFF
TGTGCCAGCAGCCCCCGACAGGGGGGTCACACTGAAGCTTTCTTT